The source of this TCR beta chain is a study of regulatory T cells in long-lasting Graves disease. Study-level points and caveats: Thyroid tissue went unexamined; only peripheral blood was analyzed. Newly diagnosed patients shared about a thousand public clonotypes; persistent patients shared around 2,500.

CDR3 length: 13 amino acids. Germline V CDR1 and CDR2: LNHDA, SQIVND (reference sequence). V shed 5 bases, J shed 4 bases, and the junction held 4 bases outside the gene matches. In its sample, this clonotype was seen a few times. Antigen unknown. The time point here: newly diagnosed GD, antithyroid drugs for less than 3 months. RNA from PBMCs was the source of the TCR library. iRepertoire HTBI primers and Arm-PCR of CDR3 regions built TCR beta libraries. Each CDR3 protein is one row after TCRdb ran MiXCR on the multiplex PCR reads. Of a few hundred thousand distinct CDR3 sequences listed, approximately 12% are singletons. The same sample was also studied in work on T cells in Graves' hyperthyroidism and ophthalmopathy. From that paper: The hyperthyroidism patients had all been newly diagnosed, and their disease duration was under 2 months. Their ages ranged from 18 to 65 years. Primed by the HTBI set, a first-round RT-PCR was run on the TCR CDR3.

The sample was peripheral blood mononuclear cells (PBMCs), taken at new diagnosis, from a patient treated with antithyroid drugs. The TCR was taken from a woman under 30 with Graves disease. V gene TRBV19 combines with J gene TRBJ1-2, with 7 bases identical to TRBD1. CDR3 coding DNA: TGTGCCAGTAGTCGGACAGGACCCTATGGCTACACCTTC. This gives the protein CASSRTGPYGYTF.